These 24 T cell receptor beta chains were all obtained from the same sample, sequenced in a study of T cells in Graves' hyperthyroidism and ophthalmopathy. TCR beta CDR3 regions were amplified from RNA. The HTBI primer set was used in a first-round RT-PCR of the TCR CDR3. TCRdb itself ran the multiplex PCR reads through MiXCR, one entry per CDR3 protein. The sample comprises 560,000 or so distinct CDR3 sequences, about 20% of which are singletons, and approximately 50% rests with the top ten. Sequencing input: blood. These receptors came from a man aged 40-50 years with Graves' ophthalmopathy.

This clonotype was seen a few times. This chain joins TRBV28 and TRBJ1-2; D is undetermined. Germline CDR1 MDHEN, CDR2 SYDVKM. Between the trimmed V and J ends, which lost 3 bases and 4 bases, there was a span of 9 bases. The CDR3 covers 13 residues. The CDR3 here is CASSFPQSYGYTF. For the CDR3, the DNA is TGTGCCAGCAGTTTCCCCCAAAGCTATGGCTACACCTTC.

The chain joins TRBV2 to TRBJ1-2, with D possibly matching TRBD1 (5 bases). CDR1 SNHLY and CDR2 FYNNEI come from the germline V gene. The CDR3 totals 16 residues. V was clipped by 3 bases and J by 8 bases, with 22 bases between them. CDR3 sequence: CASSDFGTGISGGYTF. For the CDR3, the DNA is TGTGCCAGCAGTGACTTTGGGACTGGGATCTCGGGGGGCTACACCTTC. Drawing the rest from reference TRBV2 and TRBJ1-2, the complete variable domain is EPEVTQTPSHQVTQMGQEVILRCVPISNHLYFYWYRQILGQKVEFLVSFYNNEISEKSEIFDDQFSVERPDGSNFTLKIRSTKLEDSAMYFCASSDFGTGISGGYTFGSGTRLTVV.

This clonotype was observed a few times. CDR3 residues: CASSLGTSRSGNTIYF. The CDR3 region has the DNA TGTGCCAGCAGCTTGGGGACCAGCCGCTCTGGAAACACCATATATTTT. The chain couples TRBV5-4 to TRBJ1-3; D not resolved. CDR1 and CDR2 (germline): SGHNT, YYREEE (reference sequence). This CDR3 is built from 16 residues. With 0 bases removed from V and 0 bases from J, the gap between germline ends came to 10 bases.

In its sample, this clonotype was seen many times. The chain uses TRBV12-3 or TRBV12-4 and TRBJ2-1; D is perhaps TRBD2 (6 bases). The CDR3 loop spans 12 amino acids. Trimming removed 6 bases at V and 7 bases at J, with 10 bases between. The chain's CDR3 is CASRSGGNEQFF. CDR3 coding DNA: TGTGCCAGCAGATCAGGAGGGAATGAGCAGTTCTTC.

This clonotype was seen a few times. V usage is TRBV30 and J usage is TRBJ1-1, with D possibly TRBD1 on 6 matching bases. The V and J ends lost 4 bases and 11 bases respectively, with 20 bases between them. This CDR3 has 13 amino acids. Per germline, CDR1 GTSNPN and CDR2 SVGIG (reference sequence). This CDR3 is CAWNLRGRGKAFF. As DNA, the CDR3 is TGTGCCTGGAACCTTCGGGGCAGGGGAAAGGCTTTCTTT. Together with reference TRBV30 and TRBJ1-1, the CDR3 gives the full variable domain: SQTIHQWPATLVQPVGSPLSLECTVEGTSNPNLYWYRQAAGRGLQLLFYSVGIGQISSEVPQNLSASRPQDRQFILSSKKLLLSDSGFYLCAWNLRGRGKAFFGQGTRLTVV.

This clonotype has at least ten counts. The V gene is TRBV30, the J gene TRBJ1-5; 9 nucleotides line up with TRBD1. The CDR3 runs 15 residues. Germline V gene sequence: CDR1 GTSNPN, CDR2 SVGIG (reference sequence). Losses at the gene ends were 5 bases for V and 5 bases for J; bases not matched to a gene: 10. The CDR3 region is CAWSSGTGRDQPQHF. As DNA, the CDR3 is TGTGCCTGGTCTTCCGGGACAGGGCGAGATCAGCCCCAGCATTTT.

The table lists this clonotype with many counts. The CDR3 DNA reads TGTGCCAGCAGCCCAAACCCAGCCGGGGAGCTGTTTTTT. This translates into CASSPNPAGELFF. The chain couples TRBV7-2 to TRBJ2-2; unclear D gene. The V end lost 5 bases, the J end lost 6 bases, and 10 bases lay between the germline ends. From germline, CDR1 is SGHTA and CDR2 FQGNSA. The CDR3 has 13 amino acids.

This rearrangement joins TRBV28 to TRBJ2-2; no reliable D call. V lost 7 bases and J lost 0, with 6 bases in between. The CDR3 length is 13 residues. Germline CDR1 reads MDHEN; CDR2 reads SYDVKM. In DNA, the CDR3 is TGTGCCAGCATCCAGACGAACACCGGGGAGCTGTTTTTT. Translated, it gives CASIQTNTGELFF.

A few counts support this clonotype. The DNA for the CDR3 is TGTGCCATCACGACAGCTAGCACAGATACGCAGTATTTT. Residues: CAITTASTDTQYF. The J gene is TRBJ2-3, the V gene TRBV10-3; perhaps TRBD1 as D (5 bases). V was shortened by 7 bases and J by 0 bases, with 8 bases between the two germline ends. Per the germline V gene, CDR1 is ENHRY and CDR2 is SYGVKD. The CDR3 loop spans 13 amino acids.

The sample holds one count of this clonotype. Its ends do not fully match the called genes, so a read error is possible. The chain is built from TRBV12-3 or TRBV12-4 and TRBJ2-7, with 11 bases that match TRBD2. This CDR3 region has 15 residues. CDR3 DNA: TGTGCCATCAGTGGCAGTAGCGGGAGGGGGGGCGAGCAGTACTTC. It translates to CAISGSSGRGGEQYF.

This clonotype was observed at least ten times. The V gene is TRBV12-3 or TRBV12-4, the J gene TRBJ2-7, with a tentative D call TRBD1 (6 bases). The CDR3 consists of 13 residues. The germline V and J ends were trimmed by 5 bases and 1 base, with 9 bases remaining between them. This CDR3 reads CASSVRGSYEQYF. The CDR3 nucleotides are TGTGCCAGCAGTGTAAGGGGGTCCTACGAGCAGTACTTC.

A few counts support this clonotype. DNA of the CDR3: TGTGCCAGCAGTTTCCGGGACCGAACCTACAATGAGCAGTTCTTC. This codes for CASSFRDRTYNEQFF. The chain couples TRBV27 to TRBJ2-1, with D possibly called TRBD1 or TRBD2 (5 bases each). The length of the CDR3 is 15 residues. Germline loops: CDR1 MNHEY, CDR2 SMNVEV (reference sequence). Trimming pared 3 bases from V and 2 bases from J, leaving 11 bases between.

This clonotype was found many times. The chain has TRBV2 and TRBJ2-5; D may be TRBD2 (6 bases). CDR1 and CDR2 from the germline V gene are SNHLY and FYNNEI. Trimming stripped 6 bases from V and 2 bases from J, with 13 bases between. This CDR3 spans 14 amino acids. Here the CDR3 DNA reads TGTGCCAGCAGCCCGGGACTCCTTCAAGAGACCCAGTACTTC. This gives the protein CASSPGLLQETQYF.

The rearrangement uses TRBV2 and TRBJ2-2; D is undetermined. The V end was cut by 2 bases, the J end by 6 bases, with 7 bases between. The germline CDR1 and CDR2 sequences are SNHLY and FYNNEI. The CDR3 has 13 amino acids. CDR3 region: CASSEQAAGELFF. CDR3 sequence (DNA): TGTGCCAGCAGTGAACAAGCTGCCGGGGAGCTGTTTTTT.

This clonotype has only a few counts. The chain carries TRBV10-1 and TRBJ1-2; D unresolved. The CDR3 totals 15 residues. V lost 3 bases to trimming and J lost 6 bases, with 17 bases between them. Per germline, CDR1 WNHNN and CDR2 SYGVQD (reference sequence). The CDR3 sequence is CASSDHRLSSHGYTF. The CDR3 DNA reads TGCGCCAGCAGTGATCACAGACTCTCCTCGCATGGCTACACCTTC.

This clonotype was picked up a small number of times. This chain connects TRBV7-2 to TRBJ2-2; no clear D. The germline CDR1 and CDR2 sequences are SGHTA and FQGNSA. The CDR3 extends over 13 amino acids. V was cut by 0 bases and J by 5 bases, with 4 bases left in between. CDR3 bases: TGTGCCAGCAGCTTAGCCACTACCGGGGAGCTGTTTTTT. The encoded protein is CASSLATTGELFF.

V is TRBV7-8 and J is TRBJ2-1, with D perhaps matching TRBD1 or TRBD2 (6 bases each). The CDR3 is made up of 14 amino acids. Between the trimmed V and J ends, which lost 0 bases and 10 bases, there was a span of 13 bases. Germline values: CDR1 SGHVS, CDR2 FQNEAQ. This chain's CDR3 is CASSLAGGAGEQFF. CDR3 DNA: TGTGCCAGCAGCTTAGCGGGGGGCGCCGGGGAGCAGTTCTTC. Full variable domain (outside the CDR3, taken from reference TRBV7-8 and TRBJ2-1): GAGVSQSPRYKVAKRGQDVALRCDPISGHVSLFWYQQALGQGPEFLTYFQNEAQLDKSGLPSDRFFAERPEGSVSTLKIQRTQQEDSAVYLCASSLAGGAGEQFFGPGTRLTVL.

This chain joins TRBV4-2 and TRBJ2-1; 7 positions agree with TRBD2. The CDR3 has 16 amino acids. Germline V gene sequence: CDR1 LGHNA, CDR2 YNFKEQ. V lost 4 bases to trimming and J lost 6 bases; unmatched junction nucleotides: 12. CDR3 in DNA: TGTGCCAGCAGCCCCTTCGGGCGGGAGAGTCGCAATGAGCAGTTCTTC. This sequence encodes CASSPFGRESRNEQFF.

This clonotype was counted only a few times. The chain carries TRBV12-3 or TRBV12-4 and TRBJ2-5; 11 bases fit TRBD2. J was trimmed by 3 bases and V by 9 bases; bases with no gene match: 9. The CDR3 sequence is 15 residues long. The CDR3 loop is CASTIAGGLEETQYF. CDR3 in DNA: TGTGCCAGTACCATAGCGGGAGGGCTTGAAGAGACCCAGTACTTC.

The table lists this clonotype with a few counts. The CDR3 DNA reads TGTGCCAGCAGCCAAACTTCCAATGAGCAGTTCTTC. This gives the protein CASSQTSNEQFF. The chain carries TRBV28 and TRBJ2-1, with D unclear. The germline V gene encodes CDR1 MDHEN and CDR2 SYDVKM. Trimming took 6 bases from V and 6 from J, leaving 9 bases between them. This CDR3 has 12 residues. Full variable domain (remainder filled in from reference TRBV28 and TRBJ2-1): DVKVTQSSRYLVKRTGEKVFLECVQDMDHENMFWYRQDPGLGLRLIYFSYDVKMKEKGDIPEGYSVSREKKERFSLILESASTNQTSMYLCASSQTSNEQFFGPGTRLTVL.

Ten or more counts support this clonotype. The J gene is TRBJ1-1, the V gene TRBV28, with unresolved D. The germline V gene has CDR1 MDHEN and CDR2 SYDVKM. This CDR3 comprises 13 residues. The V gene lost 6 bases and the J gene lost 0 bases, with 8 bases spanning the gap. The CDR3 here is CASSSDVNTEAFF. Here the CDR3 DNA reads TGTGCCAGCAGCTCGGACGTGAACACTGAAGCTTTCTTT.

This clonotype was counted between two and nine times. The rearrangement links TRBV20-1 to TRBJ2-1, with 7 positions matching TRBD2. The CDR3 contains 15 residues. The trim removed 1 base at V and 4 bases at J, leaving 7 bases unmatched. The germline gives CDR1 DFQATT, CDR2 SNEGSKA (reference sequence). CDR3 residues: CSARGDRGVYNEQFF. DNA for the CDR3: TGCAGTGCTAGAGGTGACCGGGGGGTTTACAATGAGCAGTTCTTC.

Concerning this clonotype itself: At one end the junction does not follow the germline gene, possibly because of a read error. The V and J genes are TRBV10-3 and TRBJ2-3, with D tentatively TRBD1 (6 bases). The CDR3 totals 15 residues. Per the germline V gene, CDR1 is ENHRY and CDR2 is SYGVKD. As DNA, the CDR3 is TGTGCCATCAAGTCGACAGGAGGAATCACAGATATGCAGTATTTT. Translation gives CAIKSTGGITDMQYF.

This clonotype was seen more than once but under ten times. The V call is TRBV30, the J call TRBJ2-7; weak D call: TRBD2 (5 bases). The CDR3 is 15 amino acids. Germline lookup yields CDR1 GTSNPN and CDR2 SVGIG (reference sequence). Trimming removed 2 bases at V and 9 bases at J, with 23 bases between. CDR3 amino acids: CAWSYGPADELGQYF. The CDR3 DNA reads TGTGCCTGGAGTTATGGACCAGCGGATGAACTTGGGCAGTACTTC. The full variable domain, with the rest looked up from reference TRBV30 and TRBJ2-7, is SQTIHQWPATLVQPVGSPLSLECTVEGTSNPNLYWYRQAAGRGLQLLFYSVGIGQISSEVPQNLSASRPQDRQFILSSKKLLLSDSGFYLCAWSYGPADELGQYFGPGTRLTVT.